This T cell receptor (beta chain) derives from a study of monozygotic twins with inflammatory bowel disease. The CDR3 sequence is 14 residues long. Germline V gene data show CDR1 as SGHRS and CDR2 as YFSETQ. TCRdb processed the 5' RACE reads again and assigns one entry to each CDR3 protein, with no DNA. The sample data list 200,000 to 250,000 distinct CDR3 sequences. Material: blood. The TCR comes from a human donor with ulcerative colitis or Crohn's disease, or a healthy co-twin of an affected twin (not recorded which). The chain carries TRBV5-1 and TRBJ2-1. This CDR3 is CASMSDSSYNEQFF.